This TCR beta chain emerged from a study of T cell changes during pregnancy in multiple sclerosis. This table comes from immunoSEQ multiplex PCR, and its TCRdb copy is limited to in-frame clones, with some not included. The table shows more than 25,000 clones, with more than 80% occurring only once. The length of the CDR3 is 14 residues. CDR1 is LNHDA, CDR2 SQIVND, per germline (reference sequence). V was clipped by 2 bases and J by 4 bases, with 12 bases between them. This TCR derives from a female donor with multiple sclerosis, enrolled in a pregnancy study. The chain joins TRBV19 to TRBJ2-7; D possibly corresponds to TRBD2 (5 bases). The material sequenced was CD4+ T cells from peripheral blood mononuclear cells, taken in the first trimester of pregnancy. DNA of the CDR3: TGTGCCAGTAGTATAAGGCTCGGAGGTTACGAGCAGTACTTC. This codes for CASSIRLGGYEQYF.